This T cell receptor (beta chain) stems from a study of T cells in Graves' hyperthyroidism and ophthalmopathy. Findings and caveats of the study: Most thyroid clonotypes with frequency above 0.001 were detected in blood. Researchers report that a 13 V-J model separated ophthalmopathy from stable hyperthyroidism.

The TCR beta CDR3 regions underwent amplification using RNA transcripts as the source. HTBI primers were used for first-round RT-PCR of the TCR CDR3. TCRdb ran MiXCR on the multiplex PCR reads and lists one entry per CDR3 protein. The table includes 250,000 to 350,000 distinct CDR3 sequences, approximately 15% detected once. Details on this clonotype: Its specificity is not known.

The CDR3 covers 13 residues. The V gene lost 6 bases and the J gene lost 3 bases, with 9 bases spanning the gap. The germline V gene encodes CDR1 LNHDA and CDR2 SQIVND (reference sequence). Input material: blood. This clonotype originated in a man younger than 40 with Graves' hyperthyroidism. This rearrangement joins TRBV19 to TRBJ1-5; no reliable D call. The CDR3 DNA sequence: TGTGCCAGTAGCCGACGGGTCAATCAGCCCCAGCATTTT. The encoded protein is CASSRRVNQPQHF.